This record covers a single T cell receptor (beta chain). The data stem from a study of blood T cell repertoires in COVID-19. About the research overall: Acute-phase and convalescent COVID-19 samples originated in the United States, Italy and Spain.

Original processing notes: Researchers report that nucleated cell counts were estimated from reference gene primer amplification. Sequencing was performed with immunoSEQ multiplex PCR; in TCRdb, only in-frame clones are kept and a portion is missing. V, J and clone size derive from that table, while D and trimming were established from the DNA sequence. The sample contains around 50,000 clones, around four fifths of which appear only once. There are 18 residues in the CDR3. Germline V gene sequence: CDR1 SGDLS, CDR2 YYNGEE. V dropped 4 bases and J dropped 3; count of bases not matched to a gene: 16. Sequenced material: peripheral blood. The sequence was collected from a man between 65 and 79 years old with acute or convalescent COVID-19. The V call is TRBV9, the J call TRBJ1-1; 9 bases fit TRBD1. The CDR3 DNA reads TGTGCCAGCAGCCCGCGGACAGGGGTCCTTTTTGTGGACACTGAAGCTTTCTTT. Translating it yields CASSPRTGVLFVDTEAFF.